The 30 T cell receptor beta chains below all came from one sample that was sequenced in a study of identical twins. TCRdb reprocessed the 5' RACE reads via MiXCR and lists one record per CDR3 protein. The sample lists 1.5 million to 2 million distinct CDR3 sequences; around 33% were seen once. The sample taken for sequencing was cord blood. All receptors come from a newborn girl in good health.

This clonotype was detected a few times. This sequence joins TRBV7-2 and TRBJ1-3; TRBD1 matches 9 bases. The germline V gene encodes CDR1 SGHTA and CDR2 FQGNSA. With V trimmed by 1 base and J by 6 bases, 4 bases remained unmatched. This CDR3 comprises 15 residues. The CDR3 is CASSLGQGGINTIYF. The CDR3 DNA is TGTGCCAGCAGCTTAGGACAGGGGGGGATAAACACCATATATTTT.

This clonotype was recorded a few times. This sequence joins TRBV20-1 and TRBJ2-4; tentative D call: TRBD1 (6 bases). Near its end, the DNA agrees better with TRBJ2-7, so the J call may be wrong. The CDR3 is 14 amino acids. CDR1 is DFQATT, CDR2 SNEGSKA, per germline (reference sequence). CDR3 protein: CSARLAGEQHEQYF. In DNA form, the CDR3 reads TGCAGTGCTAGATTAGCAGGGGAGCAGCACGAGCAGTACTTC.

V gene TRBV3-1 combines with J gene TRBJ1-6; D possibly corresponds to TRBD1 (5 bases). Germline V gene data show CDR1 as LGHDT and CDR2 as YNNKEL (reference sequence). There are 15 residues in the CDR3. The V end was cut by 0 bases, the J end by 7 bases, with 10 bases between. This CDR3 reads CASSQDRARNSPLHF. The DNA for the CDR3 is TGTGCCAGCAGCCAAGACAGGGCACGAAATTCACCCCTCCACTTT.

This clonotype was detected only a few times. The chain joins TRBV29-1 to TRBJ1-2; D is undetermined. This CDR3 contains 14 residues. Between the trimmed V and J ends, which lost 3 bases and 3 bases, there was a span of 14 bases. Germline V gene lookup returns CDR1 SQVTM and CDR2 ANQGSEA. The CDR3 loop reads CSVDRGREDYGYTF. CDR3 in DNA: TGCAGCGTTGATCGAGGGAGGGAGGACTATGGCTACACCTTC.

A remark on this clonotype: The germline gene is not matched at one end of the junction; a read error may be the cause. The V call is TRBV7-2, the J call TRBJ1-3, with D possibly matching TRBD1 (6 bases). Germline loops: CDR1 SGHTA, CDR2 FQGNSA. This CDR3 comprises 14 residues. The CDR3 reads CASGLVGAGNTIYF. The CDR3 nucleotides are TGTGCCAGCGGCTTAGTGGGGGCCGGAAACACCATATATTTT.

This clonotype has a handful of counts. The chain couples TRBV7-9 to TRBJ1-2; no definite D call. CDR1 is SEHNR, CDR2 FQNEAQ, per germline (reference sequence). Trimming left V 8 bases short and J 7 bases short, with 17 bases between. This CDR3 spans 13 amino acids. This CDR3 is CASEAPTYSGYTF. CDR3 DNA: TGTGCCAGCGAGGCGCCCACCTATTCTGGCTACACCTTC.

This rearrangement joins TRBV20-1 to TRBJ2-7, with D maybe TRBD1 (5 bases). The germline CDR1 and CDR2 sequences are DFQATT and SNEGSKA (reference sequence). V was pared by 3 bases and J by 3 bases, with 12 bases between. The CDR3 is 13 amino acids. The CDR3 loop reads CSARGQRLYEQYF. DNA for the CDR3: TGCAGTGCTAGGGGGCAGAGACTCTACGAGCAGTACTTC.

The table lists this clonotype with a few counts. The J gene is TRBJ2-1, the V gene TRBV5-6; D possibly corresponds to TRBD2 (6 bases). Germline V lookup: CDR1 SGHDT, CDR2 YYEEEE. CDR3 size: 17 residues. V lost 2 bases, J lost 6 bases, and 21 bases lay in between. CDR3: CASSFEGSRRVFNEQFF. CDR3 sequence (DNA): TGTGCCAGCAGCTTTGAGGGGTCAAGGAGGGTTTTCAATGAGCAGTTCTTC.

As to this clonotype: Being one base from a much bigger clone, this may be a read error. The rearrangement joins TRBV20-1 to TRBJ2-1, with D perhaps being TRBD1 or TRBD2 (5 bases each). The assigned J gene may be wrong: the sequence end matches TRBJ2-7 better. This CDR3 region has 12 residues. Germline loops: CDR1 DFQATT, CDR2 SNEGSKA (reference sequence). CDR3 residues: CSAEGPYNEQYF. DNA for the CDR3: TGCAGTGCTGAGGGGCCTTACAATGAGCAGTACTTC.

About this clonotype: Relative to the germline gene, one junction end is altered; a read error may explain this. J is TRBJ2-6 and V is TRBV27; D gene uncertain. Germline V gene sequence: CDR1 MNHEY, CDR2 SMNVEV (reference sequence). The CDR3 sequence is 14 residues long. Written as DNA, the CDR3 is TGTGTCAGCAGTTTAAGGTCTGGGGCCAACGTCCTGACTTTC. As protein: CVSSLRSGANVLTF.

The rearrangement links TRBV20-1 to TRBJ1-5; no firm D call. In germline, CDR1 is DFQATT, CDR2 SNEGSKA (reference sequence). This CDR3 contains 14 residues. The V end lost 2 bases, the J end lost 3 bases, and 11 bases lay between the germline ends. Here the CDR3 DNA reads TGCAGTGCTAGACATGGGCTTGACAATCAGCCCCAGCATTTT. Encoded protein: CSARHGLDNQPQHF.

This clonotype was seen a handful of times. CDR3 residues: CASSLDGGTGGNEQFF. DNA for the CDR3: TGTGCCAGCAGCTTAGATGGTGGGACAGGGGGGAATGAGCAGTTCTTC. The gene calls are TRBV11-3 and TRBJ2-1; 11 nucleotides agree with TRBD1. Germline CDR1 is SGHNT and CDR2 is YENEEA. The CDR3 totals 16 residues. The V segment lost 0 bases and the J segment 7 bases; nucleotides outside the gene matches: 5.

This clonotype was recorded many times. The rearrangement joins TRBV4-1 to TRBJ1-2; D remains unclear. CDR1 MGHRA and CDR2 YSYEKL come from the germline V gene. The length of the CDR3 is 15 residues. Trimming took off 2 bases at V and 4 bases at J, with 14 bases between the two ends. CDR3 sequence reads: CASSQRTGKGYGYTF. CDR3 in DNA: TGCGCCAGCAGCCAACGTACGGGGAAGGGCTATGGCTACACCTTC.

This clonotype turned up a few times. The chain couples TRBV9 to TRBJ1-1; D gene ambiguous. Per the germline V gene, CDR1 is SGDLS and CDR2 is YYNGEE. The CDR3 runs 13 residues. V was clipped by 3 bases and J by 0 bases, with 6 bases between them. CDR3 DNA: TGTGCCAGCAGCGGCGCCTTGAACACTGAAGCTTTCTTT. It is translated as CASSGALNTEAFF. Variable domain in full (rest from reference TRBV9 and TRBJ1-1): DSGVTQTPKHLITATGQRVTLRCSPRSGDLSVYWYQQSLDQGLQFLIQYYNGEERAKGNILERFSAQQFPDLHSELNLSSLELGDSALYFCASSGALNTEAFFGQGTRLTVV.

The V and J genes are TRBV29-1 and TRBJ1-1; 8 bases are shared with TRBD1. CDR1 and CDR2 (germline): SQVTM, ANQGSEA. The CDR3 is 10 amino acids. DNA for the CDR3: TGCAGGACTAACAGGGGGAAAGCTTTCTTT. It is translated as CRTNRGKAFF.

In its sample, this clonotype was seen a few times. This rearrangement joins TRBV25-1 to TRBJ1-1; D is undetermined. The V and J ends lost 2 bases and 4 bases respectively, with 8 bases between them. The CDR3 contains 13 residues. Germline values: CDR1 MGHDK, CDR2 SYGVNS. CDR3 residues: CASSELLSTEAFF. In nucleotides, the CDR3 is TGTGCCAGCAGTGAACTCCTCAGCACTGAAGCTTTCTTT.

This sequence joins TRBV4-1 and TRBJ2-3; 12 nucleotides line up with TRBD2. Germline CDR1 and CDR2: MGHRA and YSYEKL. The CDR3 has 17 amino acids. The V segment lost 4 bases and the J segment 5 bases; nucleotides outside the gene matches: 10. In DNA form, the CDR3 reads TGCGCCAGCAGCCCCTTACCTCTAGCGGGGGGGGGAGATACGCAGTATTTT. Protein: CASSPLPLAGGGDTQYF.

V usage is TRBV6-5 and J usage is TRBJ1-2, with a possible D match to TRBD1 (5 bases). The CDR3 length is 13 residues. The V end lost 6 bases, the J end lost 4 bases, and 12 bases lay between the germline ends. Germline V CDR1 and CDR2: MNHEY, SVGAGI. CDR3 amino acids: CASRDDSIYGYTF. For the CDR3, the DNA is TGTGCCAGCAGAGACGACAGTATCTATGGCTACACCTTC.

The chain has TRBV9 and TRBJ2-7, with D tentatively TRBD2 (6 bases). The V gene's germline CDR1 is SGDLS and CDR2 YYNGEE. Deletions cut 4 bases from V and 7 bases from J, with 18 bases between. This CDR3 contains 14 residues. CDR3 in amino acids: CASSPVGLLGEQYF. The CDR3 nucleotides are TGTGCCAGCAGCCCCGTGGGACTCCTTGGGGAGCAGTACTTC.

The chain combines TRBV5-6 with TRBJ2-7, with no clear D. Trimming took off 3 bases at V and 0 bases at J, with 13 bases between the two ends. Germline V gene lookup returns CDR1 SGHDT and CDR2 YYEEEE. This CDR3 has 15 amino acids. The DNA of the CDR3 is TGTGCCAGCAGCTCCCTCCCCGGCAGCTCCTACGAGCAGTACTTC. Amino acid sequence: CASSSLPGSSYEQYF.

The chain has TRBV23-1 and TRBJ2-4; TRBD1 matches 9 bases. The DNA end lines up better with TRBJ2-5; the J call may be wrong. TRBV23-1 is identified as an open reading frame with a role that is uncertain. CDR3 size: 13 residues. The CDR3, as DNA: TGCGCCAAGTCCCGCGACAGGGGGGAGACCCAGTACTTC. Its protein is CAKSRDRGETQYF.

The gene calls are TRBV6-1 and TRBJ1-5, with no clear D. Germline V gene data show CDR1 as MNHNS and CDR2 as SASEGT. The CDR3 sequence is 13 residues long. Deletions cut 10 bases from V and 4 bases from J, with 14 bases between. For the CDR3, the DNA is TGTGCCACTGGGGTTGATGGGAATCAGCCCCAGCATTTT. The encoded protein is CATGVDGNQPQHF.

V gene TRBV3-1 combines with J gene TRBJ2-7, with D possibly matching TRBD2 (6 bases). Germline V CDR1 and CDR2: LGHDT, YNNKEL (reference sequence). This CDR3 comprises 14 residues. The V and J ends lost 5 bases and 7 bases respectively, with 18 bases between them. This CDR3 is CASSLSSRGWEQYF. DNA for the CDR3: TGTGCCAGCAGCTTATCCTCCCGGGGGTGGGAGCAGTACTTC.

J is TRBJ2-5 and V is TRBV29-1; 9 nucleotides agree with TRBD2. V dropped 6 bases and J dropped 11; count of bases not matched to a gene: 25. The CDR3 is made up of 17 amino acids. CDR1 is SQVTM and CDR2 is ANQGSEA in the germline V gene. CDR3: CSVAGTSHTKAEDEQYF. CDR3 DNA: TGCAGCGTCGCCGGGACTAGCCACACCAAGGCCGAAGATGAGCAGTACTTC.

There are a few counts of this clonotype. This chain joins TRBV4-1 and TRBJ2-1; no definite D call. The last part of the DNA fits TRBJ2-7 better; the J call may be wrong. Germline V gives CDR1 MGHRA, CDR2 YSYEKL. The CDR3 loop spans 16 amino acids. The CDR3 reads CASSQEWRPSYNEQYF. The DNA for the CDR3 is TGCGCCAGCAGCCAAGAGTGGCGGCCCTCCTACAATGAGCAGTACTTC.

The chain has TRBV28 and TRBJ2-3; 8 nucleotides agree with TRBD2. With 4 bases clipped from V and 2 bases from J, the junction kept 14 bases outside the gene matches. CDR3 length: 18 amino acids. CDR1 is MDHEN and CDR2 is SYDVKM in the germline V gene. The DNA of the CDR3 is TGTGCCAGCAGTTCCAAGCGGGAGAGGGTCCTTTCCACAGATACGCAGTATTTT. This encodes CASSSKRERVLSTDTQYF.

The V gene is TRBV20-1, the J gene TRBJ2-3; the D gene is possibly TRBD2 (6 bases). CDR1 DFQATT and CDR2 SNEGSKA come from the germline V gene (reference sequence). The V end was cut by 3 bases, the J end by 5 bases, with 12 bases between. The CDR3 totals 13 residues. Here the CDR3 DNA reads TGCAGTGCTAGCGGGACTGGGGGAGATACGCAGTATTTT. Translating gives CSASGTGGDTQYF.

The chain has TRBV9 and TRBJ2-7; D not certain. The V gene's germline CDR1 is SGDLS and CDR2 YYNGEE. The V and J ends lost 0 bases and 3 bases respectively, with 7 bases between them. The CDR3 runs 13 residues. Here the CDR3 DNA reads TGTGCCAGCAGCGTAGGCCCCGACTACGAGCAGTACTTC. Translated: CASSVGPDYEQYF. Full variable domain (rest looked up from reference TRBV9 and TRBJ2-7): DSGVTQTPKHLITATGQRVTLRCSPRSGDLSVYWYQQSLDQGLQFLIQYYNGEERAKGNILERFSAQQFPDLHSELNLSSLELGDSALYFCASSVGPDYEQYFGPGTRLTVT.

The sample holds many counts of this clonotype. CDR3 bases: TGTGCCAGCAGTTTGAAGGACTCCTACGAGCAGTACTTC. This encodes CASSLKDSYEQYF. This chain connects TRBV12-3 or TRBV12-4 to TRBJ2-7; D call uncertain. CDR3 length: 13 residues. With 3 bases removed from V and 0 bases from J, the gap between germline ends came to 6 bases.

The V and J genes are TRBV1 and TRBJ2-1; the D call of TRBD1 is as the table states it, not checked on the DNA. TRBV1 is a pseudogene locus. There are 17 residues in the CDR3. The CDR3 region is CTSSQDGRELPYNEQFF. In DNA, the CDR3 is TGCACCAGCAGCCAAGATGGGCGGGAGCTGCCCTACAATGAGCAGTTCTTC.